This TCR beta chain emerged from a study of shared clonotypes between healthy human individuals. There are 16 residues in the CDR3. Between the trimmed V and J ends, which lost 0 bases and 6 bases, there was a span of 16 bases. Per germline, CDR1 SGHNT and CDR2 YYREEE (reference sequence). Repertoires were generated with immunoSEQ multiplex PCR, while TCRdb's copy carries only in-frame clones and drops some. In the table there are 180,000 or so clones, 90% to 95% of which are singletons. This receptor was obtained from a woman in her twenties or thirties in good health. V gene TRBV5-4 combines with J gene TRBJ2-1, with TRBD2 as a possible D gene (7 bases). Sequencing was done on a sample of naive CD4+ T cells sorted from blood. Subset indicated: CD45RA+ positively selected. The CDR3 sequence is CASSLGSGIGGNEQFF. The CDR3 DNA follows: TGTGCCAGCAGCTTGGGCAGCGGGATAGGGGGCAATGAGCAGTTCTTC.